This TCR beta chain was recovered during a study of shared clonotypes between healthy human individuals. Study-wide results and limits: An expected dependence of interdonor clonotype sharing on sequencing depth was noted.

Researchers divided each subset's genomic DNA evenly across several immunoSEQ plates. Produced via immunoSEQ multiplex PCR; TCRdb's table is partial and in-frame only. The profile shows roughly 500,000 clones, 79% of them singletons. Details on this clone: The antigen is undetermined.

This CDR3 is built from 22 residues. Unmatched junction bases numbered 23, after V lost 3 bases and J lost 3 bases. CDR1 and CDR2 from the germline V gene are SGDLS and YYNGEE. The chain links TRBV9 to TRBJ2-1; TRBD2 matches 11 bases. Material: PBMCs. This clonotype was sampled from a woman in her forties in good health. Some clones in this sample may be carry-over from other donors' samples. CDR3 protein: CASSAPSPTSGSATRYYNEQFF. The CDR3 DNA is TGTGCCAGCAGCGCCCCTTCTCCTACTAGCGGGAGCGCAACCCGTTACTACAATGAGCAGTTCTTC.